One sample yielded the 14 T cell receptor beta chains listed below, sequenced in a study of monozygotic twins with inflammatory bowel disease. No DNA is given; TCRdb re-called the 5' RACE reads and lists each CDR3 protein once. The sample has around 410,000 distinct CDR3 sequences. Material: blood. These receptors were obtained from a human donor with ulcerative colitis or Crohn's disease, or a healthy co-twin of an affected twin (not recorded which).

This sequence joins TRBV11-2 and TRBJ1-1. This CDR3 is 16 amino acids long. The germline gives CDR1 SGHAT, CDR2 FQNNGV. The CDR3 sequence: CASSYRGRETVTEAFF.

The rearrangement joins TRBV28 to TRBJ2-5; TCRdb calls TRBD1, which cannot be checked without DNA. The germline gives CDR1 MDHEN, CDR2 SYDVKM. The CDR3 is 17 residues long. CDR3 sequence reads: CASSLPGTGIIQETQYF.

This chain's CDR3 is CASSRQGRSRETQYF. The V gene is TRBV5-1, the J gene TRBJ2-5; TCRdb returns TRBD1, unconfirmable since there is no DNA. The germline CDR1 and CDR2 sequences are SGHRS and YFSETQ. The CDR3 covers 15 residues. Based on the CDR3 plus reference TRBV5-1 and TRBJ2-5, the full variable domain is KAGVTQTPRYLIKTRGQQVTLSCSPISGHRSVSWYQQTPGQGLQFLFEYFSETQRNKGNFPGRFSGRQFSNSRSEMNVSTLELGDSALYLCASSRQGRSRETQYFGPGTRLLVL.

The gene calls are TRBV29-1 and TRBJ2-1; as DNA is missing, the TRBD1 call by TCRdb cannot be tested. Germline CDR1 is SQVTM and CDR2 is ANQGSEA. The CDR3 runs to 15 residues. The CDR3 is CSVPGGSSSYNEQFF.

This chain links TRBV20-1 with TRBJ1-6; TCRdb's assignment of TRBD1 cannot be checked, as there is no DNA. Germline CDR1 reads DFQATT; CDR2 reads SNEGSKA (reference sequence). The CDR3 covers 14 residues. CDR3 amino acids: CSAGAGQGNSPLHF.

The chain couples TRBV27 to TRBJ2-1; there is no DNA to check the TCRdb D call of TRBD2. This CDR3 is 15 amino acids long. In germline, CDR1 is MNHEY, CDR2 SMNVEV (reference sequence). The CDR3 spells CASNAAGGSYNEQFF.

The chain carries TRBV5-4 and TRBJ2-7; the TRBD1 assignment by TCRdb is unverifiable without DNA. Per germline, CDR1 SGHNT and CDR2 YYREEE (reference sequence). The CDR3 contains 13 residues. The CDR3 reads CASSSTPGGGQYF.

This chain uses TRBV7-2 with TRBJ1-2; the TRBD1 assignment by TCRdb is unverifiable without DNA. The CDR3 sequence is 14 residues long. CDR1 and CDR2 (germline): SGHTA, FQGNSA. CDR3 loop: CASSLEVPGYGYTF.

This chain connects TRBV11-2 to TRBJ2-7; the D call from TCRdb, TRBD2, cannot be confirmed without DNA. There are 15 residues in the CDR3. The germline gives CDR1 SGHAT, CDR2 FQNNGV. The CDR3 region is CASSLPSGGFYEQYF.

V usage is TRBV27 and J usage is TRBJ1-6. The CDR3 covers 15 residues. Germline-derived CDR1 and CDR2 are MNHEY and SMNVEV (reference sequence). This CDR3 is CASRHQSSYNSPLHF.

This chain links TRBV12-3 or TRBV12-4 with TRBJ1-1; TCRdb reports TRBD1, a call that lacks DNA to check it against. CDR3 size: 14 residues. CDR3 loop: CASSWWGGNTEAFF.

The V call is TRBV28, the J call TRBJ2-1; TCRdb picks TRBD2, but there is no DNA to check that call. The CDR3 runs to 14 residues. Germline lookup yields CDR1 MDHEN and CDR2 SYDVKM. Here the CDR3 reads CASISAGQYNEQFF.

The gene calls are TRBV20-1 and TRBJ2-3; TCRdb's D call of TRBD2 is untestable without DNA. This CDR3 region has 15 residues. CDR1 is DFQATT and CDR2 is SNEGSKA in the germline V gene (reference sequence). CDR3 protein: CSAIKSAGDPDTQYF.

This chain connects TRBV5-6 to TRBJ2-4. This CDR3 comprises 16 residues. Germline assignment: CDR1 SGHDT and CDR2 YYEEEE. The CDR3 is CASSFVSALAKNIQYF.